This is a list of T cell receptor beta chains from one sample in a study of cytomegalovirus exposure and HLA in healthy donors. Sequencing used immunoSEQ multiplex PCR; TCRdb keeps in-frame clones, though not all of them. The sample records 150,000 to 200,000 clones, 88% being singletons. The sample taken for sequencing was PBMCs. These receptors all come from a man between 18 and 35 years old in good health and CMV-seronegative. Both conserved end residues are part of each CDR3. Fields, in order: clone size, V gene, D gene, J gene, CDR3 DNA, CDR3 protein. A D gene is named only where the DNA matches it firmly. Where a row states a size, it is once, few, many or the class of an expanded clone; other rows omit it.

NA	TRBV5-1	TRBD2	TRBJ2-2	TGCGCCAGCAGCCCAAGAACTAGCGGGCCTCTCACCGGGGAGCTGTTTTTT	CASSPRTSGPLTGELFF
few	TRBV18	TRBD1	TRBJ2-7	TGTGCCAGCTCACCACCGGGACAGGCCTACGAGCAGTACTTC	CASSPPGQAYEQYF
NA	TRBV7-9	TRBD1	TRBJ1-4	TGTGCCAGCAGTTACAGGGGGGCTAATGAAAAACTGTTTTTT	CASSYRGANEKLFF
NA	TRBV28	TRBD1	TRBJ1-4	TGTGCCAGCAGTTCCCCGACAGGGTCGGAAAAACTGTTTTTT	CASSSPTGSEKLFF
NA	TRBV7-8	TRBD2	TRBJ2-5	TGTGCCAGCAGCCATCTAGCGGGGGGCAATGAGACCCAGTACTTC	CASSHLAGGNETQYF
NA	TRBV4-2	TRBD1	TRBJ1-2	TGTGCCAGCAGCCGGGAGGGACAGGGCGACTATGGCTACACCTTC	CASSREGQGDYGYTF
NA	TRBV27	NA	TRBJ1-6	TGTGCCAGCAGTTTGGAAAGGGGGAATTCACCCCTCCACTTT	CASSLERGNSPLHF
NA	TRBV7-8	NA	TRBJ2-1	TGTGCCAGCAGCTTACTAGTTTTGGATGAGCAGTTCTTC	CASSLLVLDEQFF
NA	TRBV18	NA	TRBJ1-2	TGTGCCAGCTCACCAGGGGGGGTTGGCTACACCTTC	CASSPGGVGYTF
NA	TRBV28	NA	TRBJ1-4	TGTGCCAGCAGTTTAGTATCGAGTGTTTTCGAAAAACTGTTTTTT	CASSLVSSVFEKLFF
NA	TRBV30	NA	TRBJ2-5	TGTGCCTGGAGTGTGGGCGGGAACGGAGAGACCCAGTACTTC	CAWSVGGNGETQYF
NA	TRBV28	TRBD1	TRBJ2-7	TGTGCCAGCAGTTTAAGACAGGGAATCTCCTACGAGCAGTACTTC	CASSLRQGISYEQYF
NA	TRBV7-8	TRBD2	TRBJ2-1	TGTGCCAGCAGCTTTCGGGGGGGGTCCGTTAATGAGCAGTTCTTC	CASSFRGGSVNEQFF
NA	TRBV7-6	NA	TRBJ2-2	TGTGCCAGCAGCCCATTGGGGGGTCCCACCGGGGAGCTGTTTTTT	CASSPLGGPTGELFF
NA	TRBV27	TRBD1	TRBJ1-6	TGTGCCAGCAGTCCTCCCGGGACAGGGATGGTGGGTTCACCCCTCCACTTT	CASSPPGTGMVGSPLHF
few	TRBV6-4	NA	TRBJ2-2	TGTGCCAGCAGTGACTCCCCCATCACCGGGGAGCTGTTTTTT	CASSDSPITGELFF
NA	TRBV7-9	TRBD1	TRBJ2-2	TGTGCCAGCAGCTCATGGACAGGGGACACCGGGGAGCTGTTTTTT	CASSSWTGDTGELFF
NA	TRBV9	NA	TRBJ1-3	TGTGCCAGCAGCGTAGGGCGGGGAAACACCATATATTTT	CASSVGRGNTIYF
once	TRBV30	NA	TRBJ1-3	TGTGCCTGGAGTGCCGTGGAGGAGGACACCATATATTTT	CAWSAVEEDTIYF
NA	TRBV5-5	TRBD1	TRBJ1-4	TGTGCCAGCAGCAAGGAAACAGGGGGCAATGAAAAACTGTTTTTT	CASSKETGGNEKLFF
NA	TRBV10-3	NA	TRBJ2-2	TGTGCCATCAGATCCGGGGGTTCAGGCACCGGGGAGCTGTTTTTT	CAIRSGGSGTGELFF
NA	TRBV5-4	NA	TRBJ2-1	TGTGCCACCCCTATGGGGACTGGAAACTACAATGAGCAGTTCTTC	CATPMGTGNYNEQFF
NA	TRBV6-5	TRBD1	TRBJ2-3	TGTGCCAGCAGTTACTCGACAGGGATAGGAACAGATACGCAGTATTTT	CASSYSTGIGTDTQYF
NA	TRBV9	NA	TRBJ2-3	TGTGCCAGCAGCGTAACTAGCACAGATACGCAGTATTTT	CASSVTSTDTQYF
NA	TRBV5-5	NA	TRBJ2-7	TGTGCCAGCAGCTTATATGACGAGCAGTACTTC	CASSLYDEQYF
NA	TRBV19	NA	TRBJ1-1	TGTGCCAGTAGTGCTAGTTCCCCAGGGTTAATCAGGGACACTGAAGCTTTCTTT	CASSASSPGLIRDTEAFF
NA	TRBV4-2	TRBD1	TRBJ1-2	TGTGCCAGCAGCTCACGGACAGGTGAGAACTATGGCTACACCTTC	CASSSRTGENYGYTF
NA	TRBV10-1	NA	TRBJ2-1	TGCGCCAGCAGAAGAAACGTCACAAACAATGAGCAGTTCTTC	CASRRNVTNNEQFF
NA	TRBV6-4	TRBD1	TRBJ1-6	TGTGCCAGCAGCAACAGACAGGGAAGCTCCTATAATTCACCCCTCCACTTT	CASSNRQGSSYNSPLHF
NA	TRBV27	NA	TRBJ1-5	TGTGCCAGCAGTACCTTAGGACAAAGCAATCAGCCCCAGCATTTT	CASSTLGQSNQPQHF
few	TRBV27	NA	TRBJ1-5	TGTGCCAGCAGAGGACAGCCCAATCAGCCCCAGCATTTT	CASRGQPNQPQHF
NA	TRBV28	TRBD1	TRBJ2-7	TGTGCCAGCAGTCGCGACAGGGGCTACCACGAGCAGTACTTC	CASSRDRGYHEQYF
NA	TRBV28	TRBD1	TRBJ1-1	TGTGCCAGCAGCTCATGGACAGGGGGTGGCACTGAAGCTTTCTTT	CASSSWTGGGTEAFF
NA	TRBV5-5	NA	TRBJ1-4	TGTGCCAGCAGCTTGGACAGGCTAAAACTGTTTTTT	CASSLDRLKLFF
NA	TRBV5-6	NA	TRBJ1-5	TGTGCCAGCAGCCCGTGGAACGACAGGCCGGGGCAGCCCCAGCATTTT	CASSPWNDRPGQPQHF
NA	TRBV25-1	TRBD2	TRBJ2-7	TGTGCCAGTGGACTAGCGGGAGATCGCGAGCAGTACTTC	CASGLAGDREQYF
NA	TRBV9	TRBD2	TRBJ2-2	TGTGCCAGCAGCGTAGTGGGACTAGCGGGGGTAAACACCGGGGAGCTGTTTTTT	CASSVVGLAGVNTGELFF
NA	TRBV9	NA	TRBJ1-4	TGTGCCAGCAGTTCGGGACATCATGCAACTAATGAAAAACTGTTTTTT	CASSSGHHATNEKLFF
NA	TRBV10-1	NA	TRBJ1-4	TGCGCCAGCAGCCCTGGGGGCTTAAATGAAAAACTGTTTTTT	CASSPGGLNEKLFF
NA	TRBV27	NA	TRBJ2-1	TGTGCCAGCAGTTTCGTGGGCAAGTATGAGCAGTTCTTC	CASSFVGKYEQFF
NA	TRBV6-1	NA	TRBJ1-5	TGTGCCAGCAGTGAAGCTCGGGAGGGGTTAGGCAATCAGCCCCAGCATTTT	CASSEAREGLGNQPQHF
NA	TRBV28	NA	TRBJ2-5	TGTGCCAGCAGCCGCCCCCAGGGTAGGCAGACCCAGTACTTC	CASSRPQGRQTQYF
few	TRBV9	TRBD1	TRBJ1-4	TGTGCCAGCAGCGTCTTAGGGACAGGTTCTGAAAAACTGTTTTTT	CASSVLGTGSEKLFF
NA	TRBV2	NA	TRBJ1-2	TGTGCCAGCAGTGACCCGCAAATGGCCAGGGGTAAATCATATGGCTACACCTTC	CASSDPQMARGKSYGYTF
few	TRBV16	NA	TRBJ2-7	TGTGCCAGCAGCCTTGCTCAGGACATCGATCTCTACGAGCAGTACTTC	CASSLAQDIDLYEQYF
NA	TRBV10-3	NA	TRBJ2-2	TGTGCCATCAGTGAGATGACAGGCACCGGGGAGCTGTTTTTT	CAISEMTGTGELFF
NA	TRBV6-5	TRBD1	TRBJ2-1	TGTGCCAGCAGGCACCGGGACAGGGGCCAAAATGAGCAGTTCTTC	CASRHRDRGQNEQFF
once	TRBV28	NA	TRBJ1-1	TGTGCCAGCACCCAAAGGAGGCGTAGGGTAAACACTGAAGCTTTCTTT	CASTQRRRRVNTEAFF
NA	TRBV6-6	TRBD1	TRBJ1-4	TGTGCCAGCAGCCCCGACAGGGTGAATGAAAAACTGTTTTTT	CASSPDRVNEKLFF
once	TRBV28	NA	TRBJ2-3	TGTGCCAGCAGCCCGGTGAGCACAGATACGCAGTATTTT	CASSPVSTDTQYF